In its sample, the clone carrying this TCR beta chain was seen a few times. A junction end diverges from the germline sequence, so it may reflect a read error. This sample is part of a study of tumor-infiltrating lymphocytes in primary liver carcinoma. At the level of the study: Roughly 3.65 to 7.5 million productive TCRbeta reads were obtained per sample, with similar numbers across tissue types.

There are 15 residues in the CDR3. Germline assignment: CDR1 SQVTM and CDR2 ANQGSEA. Co-extracting RNA and DNA was done with 20-30 mg of unsorted bulk tissue as input. TCR beta cDNA was reverse-transcribed from about 0.45 ug of total RNA. The reaction used a constant-region primer and ProtoScript II reverse transcriptase. Three rounds of nested multiplex PCR with slightly modified ARM-PCR produced TCR beta libraries. The opening two PCR rounds, about 11 cycles each, paired TRBV1-TRBV30 forward primers with a C-beta reverse primer. TCRdb reprocessed the multiplex PCR reads with MiXCR, giving one entry per CDR3 protein. The sample has around 80,000 distinct CDR3 sequences; 69% are singletons.

This clonotype was sampled from a man aged 40-49 years with primary liver carcinoma and hepatitis B virus infection. The chain links TRBV29-1 to TRBJ2-5, with 11 bases lining up with TRBD1. The sequenced sample was tumor-adjacent normal liver tissue. The CDR3 DNA reads TGCAGCGTTGAAGCGGACAGGGGGCGAGTAGAGACCCGGTACTTC. This encodes CSVEADRGRVETRYF.